These 3 T cell receptor beta chains share one sample of origin, sequenced in a study of cytomegalovirus exposure and HLA in healthy donors. Assay: immunoSEQ multiplex PCR; the TCRdb copy retains only in-frame clones and omits some. The sample holds 200,000 to 300,000 clones, 90% seen once. Sample: PBMCs. The origin of the receptors is a woman aged 30 to 39 in good health and CMV-seronegative.

On this clone itself: The junction differs from germline at one of its ends, possibly a read error. V gene TRBV13 combines with J gene TRBJ2-7; 7 positions match TRBD2. The CDR3 extends over 14 amino acids. Germline-derived CDR1 and CDR2 are PRHDT and FYEKMQ (reference sequence). CDR3 region: CASSLGLVPYEQYF. CDR3 in DNA: TGTGCCAGCAGCCTAGGACTAGTCCCCTACGAGCAGTACTTC.

The chain uses TRBV19 and TRBJ2-7; 8 bases are a match to TRBD1. With V trimmed by 5 bases and J by 0 bases, 3 bases remained unmatched. Germline V lookup: CDR1 LNHDA, CDR2 SQIVND (reference sequence). This CDR3 is 14 amino acids long. The CDR3 DNA sequence: TGTGCCAGTAGTTCCAGGGGGCTCTCCTACGAGCAGTACTTC. Protein: CASSSRGLSYEQYF.

The chain employs TRBV28 and TRBJ2-3; D may be TRBD2 (6 bases). With 6 bases removed from V and 1 base from J, the gap between germline ends came to 14 bases. There are 15 residues in the CDR3. Germline V CDR1 and CDR2: MDHEN, SYDVKM. CDR3 amino acids: CASRMGEARTDTQYF. CDR3 nucleotides: TGTGCCAGCAGGATGGGGGAGGCCCGCACAGATACGCAGTATTTT.